The 25 T cell receptor beta chains below all came from one sample that was sequenced in a study of chemoradiotherapy in HPV16-positive cancers. TCRdb keeps only in-frame clones here, not all; method: immunoSEQ multiplex PCR. The repertoire holds about 3,300 clones, about 71% seen once, with just over 14% in the top ten. The specimen was taken from a patient who underwent chemoradiotherapy. These receptors came from a human donor with HPV-associated anogenital cancer.

The chain has TRBV9 and TRBJ2-2; unclear D gene. Germline V gene data show CDR1 as SGDLS and CDR2 as YYNGEE. Trimming took off 4 bases at V and 6 bases at J, with 7 bases between the two ends. CDR3 size: 12 residues. CDR3 DNA: TGTGCCAGCAGCCCTTTGCCCGGGGAGCTGTTTTTT. Its protein is CASSPLPGELFF. The entire variable domain, with the rest obtained from reference TRBV9 and TRBJ2-2, is as follows: DSGVTQTPKHLITATGQRVTLRCSPRSGDLSVYWYQQSLDQGLQFLIQYYNGEERAKGNILERFSAQQFPDLHSELNLSSLELGDSALYFCASSPLPGELFFGEGSRLTVL.

This chain links TRBV27 with TRBJ2-7; possibly TRBD2 for D (5 bases). CDR1 and CDR2 from the germline V gene are MNHEY and SMNVEV (reference sequence). V gave up 6 bases and J gave up 6 bases, with 15 bases separating them. CDR3 length equals 13 residues. The CDR3 loop is CASSPGVAGEQYF. The CDR3 nucleotides are TGTGCCAGCAGCCCCGGAGTGGCGGGCGAGCAGTACTTC.

This clone has a single count. The V call is TRBV4-1, the J call TRBJ1-6; no definite D call. CDR1 is MGHRA and CDR2 is YSYEKL in the germline V gene. Trimming cost V 7 bases and J 3 bases, with 7 bases left between them. The CDR3 has 13 amino acids. The CDR3 DNA sequence: TGCGCCAGCAATGAGAACTATAATTCACCCCTCCACTTT. It translates to CASNENYNSPLHF.

This sequence joins TRBV6-5 and TRBJ1-5; no reliable D call. The CDR3 contains 13 residues. V lost 2 bases, J lost 2 bases, and 4 bases lay in between. CDR1 and CDR2 from the germline V gene are MNHEY and SVGAGI. CDR3 region: CASSYRGNQPQHF. CDR3 nucleotides: TGTGCCAGCAGTTACAGGGGCAATCAGCCCCAGCATTTT.

The chain carries TRBV7-9 and TRBJ1-2; D call uncertain. From germline, CDR1 is SEHNR and CDR2 FQNEAQ (reference sequence). V was cut by 4 bases and J by 0 bases, with 9 bases left in between. This CDR3 contains 14 residues. CDR3 region: CASSSTQTNYGYTF. The DNA for the CDR3 is TGTGCCAGCAGCTCGACACAAACTAACTATGGCTACACCTTC. The full variable domain, its missing parts supplied by reference TRBV7-9 and TRBJ1-2, is DTGVSQNPRHKITKRGQNVTFRCDPISEHNRLYWYRQTLGQGPEFLTYFQNEAQLEKSRLLSDRFSAERPKGSFSTLEIQRTEQGDSAMYLCASSSTQTNYGYTFGSGTRLTVV.

For the CDR3, the DNA is TGTGCCAGCAGATTACAGGGGAGGAATTCACCCCTCCACTTT. The encoded protein is CASRLQGRNSPLHF. The rearrangement uses TRBV27 and TRBJ1-6; 7 nucleotides match TRBD1. This CDR3 has 14 residues. Germline CDR1 and CDR2: MNHEY and SMNVEV (reference sequence). J gave up 7 bases and V 6 bases, and 6 bases lay outside the gene matches.

The chain is built from TRBV9 and TRBJ2-2; D unresolved. Germline V gives CDR1 SGDLS, CDR2 YYNGEE. The CDR3 has 12 amino acids. V shed 3 bases and J shed 5 bases, with 5 bases lying between them. As DNA, the CDR3 is TGTGCCAGCAGCGAGACAACCGGGGAGCTGTTTTTT. This gives the protein CASSETTGELFF.

The V call is TRBV6-5, the J call TRBJ2-1; 9 bases align to TRBD1. Germline CDR1 and CDR2: MNHEY and SVGAGI. CDR3 length: 15 amino acids. V shed 0 bases and J 6 bases; nucleotides not matched to a gene: 3. The DNA for the CDR3 is TGTGCCAGCAGTTACTCGGGGACAGGGATCAATGAGCAGTTCTTC. Its protein product is CASSYSGTGINEQFF.

This CDR3 reads CASRSTGGTNEKLFF. For the CDR3, the DNA is TGTGCCAGTAGGTCCACAGGGGGGACTAATGAAAAACTGTTTTTT. V gene TRBV6-5 combines with J gene TRBJ1-4; 8 positions match TRBD1. The CDR3 loop spans 15 amino acids. Germline assignment: CDR1 MNHEY and CDR2 SVGAGI. V lost 9 bases to trimming and J lost 2 bases; unmatched junction nucleotides: 8.

The rearrangement links TRBV5-1 to TRBJ1-3, with a tentative D call TRBD1 (5 bases). CDR1 and CDR2 (germline): SGHRS, YFSETQ. Trimming removed 5 bases from V and 2 bases from J, with 11 bases in between. This CDR3 is built from 14 residues. CDR3 sequence: CASSTGPTGNTIYF. CDR3 DNA sequence: TGCGCCAGCAGTACAGGTCCCACTGGAAACACCATATATTTT.

This chain connects TRBV6-1 to TRBJ2-6; TRBD1 might be the D (5 bases). The CDR3 covers 15 residues. Germline CDR1 reads MNHNS; CDR2 reads SASEGT. Trimming cost V 5 bases and J 2 bases, with 10 bases left between them. The CDR3 loop reads CASSNQGTGANVLTF. In DNA, the CDR3 is TGTGCCAGCAGTAACCAGGGTACTGGGGCCAACGTCCTGACTTTC.

On this clone: At one end the junction does not follow the germline gene, possibly because of a read error. J is TRBJ2-1 and V is TRBV19; D may be TRBD1 or TRBD2 (7 bases each). This CDR3 region has 16 residues. Germline loops: CDR1 LNHDA, CDR2 SQIVND (reference sequence). DNA of the CDR3: TGTGCCAGTAGTGTAGACAGGGAGGGGGCCTACAATGAGCAGTTCTTC. It yields the protein CASSVDREGAYNEQFF.

V and J are TRBV10-3 and TRBJ1-5, with 7 bases fitting TRBD1. Germline CDR1 and CDR2: ENHRY and SYGVKD. This CDR3 has 14 residues. After removal of 2 bases from V and 6 bases from J, the junction contained 4 bases not matched to a gene. CDR3 region: CAISEDRAGQPQHF. CDR3 DNA: TGTGCCATCAGTGAGGACAGGGCTGGTCAGCCCCAGCATTTT.

In its sample, this clone was seen a few times. The CDR3 here is CASRTTGDYTEAFF. Written as DNA, the CDR3 is TGTGCCAGCAGGACGACAGGGGACTACACTGAAGCTTTCTTT. V is TRBV6-5 and J is TRBJ1-1; 8 bases fit TRBD1. This CDR3 comprises 14 residues. Germline V lookup: CDR1 MNHEY, CDR2 SVGAGI. Unmatched junction bases numbered 6, after V lost 6 bases and J lost 3 bases.

This clone was detected only once. The chain joins TRBV27 to TRBJ2-7; 12 bases align to TRBD2. Trimming removed 3 bases from V and 5 bases from J; junction bases left unmatched: 5. There are 15 residues in the CDR3. In germline, CDR1 is MNHEY, CDR2 SMNVEV (reference sequence). CDR3 coding DNA: TGTGCCAGCAGTTTTCTAGCGGGGGGGCTCAACGAGCAGTACTTC. This encodes CASSFLAGGLNEQYF.

The gene calls are TRBV2 and TRBJ1-1; D is undetermined. Germline V gene sequence: CDR1 SNHLY, CDR2 FYNNEI. V lost 5 bases and J 1 base, leaving 8 bases between the germline ends. The CDR3 contains 13 residues. The CDR3 nucleotides read TGTGCCAGCAGTATACAGAGGAACACTGAAGCTTTCTTT. Its translation: CASSIQRNTEAFF.

The gene calls are TRBV2 and TRBJ2-5; weak D call: TRBD2 (7 bases). Germline values: CDR1 SNHLY, CDR2 FYNNEI. Trimming removed 2 bases at V and 5 bases at J, with 15 bases between. The CDR3 covers 15 residues. The CDR3 loop is CASSERWGGGETQYF. The CDR3 DNA follows: TGTGCCAGCAGTGAAAGGTGGGGGGGCGGGGAGACCCAGTACTTC.

This sequence joins TRBV18 and TRBJ2-3; D remains ambiguous. The CDR3 has 13 amino acids. Germline CDR1 KGHSH, CDR2 LQKENI. Deletions cut 3 bases from V and 6 bases from J, with 10 bases between. DNA of the CDR3: TGTGCCAGCTCACCCGCGTCTAAGGATACGCAGTATTTT. It is translated as CASSPASKDTQYF.

The chain is built from TRBV10-3 and TRBJ2-3; 14 bases fit TRBD2. This CDR3 is built from 15 residues. Germline V gene lookup returns CDR1 ENHRY and CDR2 SYGVKD. Trimming at V came to 7 bases and at J to 6 bases, leaving 6 bases not matched to a gene. The CDR3 is CAINGLAGGLDTQYF. The CDR3 DNA reads as TGTGCCATCAACGGACTAGCGGGGGGACTTGATACGCAGTATTTT.

The CDR3 region has the DNA TGTGCCAGCAGTTTTCTAGCGGGGGGGAGCCACGAGCAGTACTTC. Residues: CASSFLAGGSHEQYF. V is TRBV28 and J is TRBJ2-7, with TRBD2 matching over 12 bases. After removal of 3 bases from V and 5 bases from J, the junction contained 5 bases not matched to a gene. The CDR3 has 15 amino acids. Germline-derived CDR1 and CDR2 are MDHEN and SYDVKM.

V gene TRBV29-1 combines with J gene TRBJ1-2, with 7 bases identical to TRBD1. Germline V gives CDR1 SQVTM, CDR2 ANQGSEA. This CDR3 spans 15 amino acids. The trim removed 2 bases at V and 4 bases at J, leaving 10 bases unmatched. The CDR3 DNA is TGCAGCGTTGAAAAGGCCAGGGGGTCTGGCTATGGCTACACCTTC. Translated: CSVEKARGSGYGYTF.

This chain links TRBV2 with TRBJ1-1, with D hard to call. Germline V gives CDR1 SNHLY, CDR2 FYNNEI. V lost 1 base, J lost 4 bases, and 7 bases lay in between. CDR3 length equals 13 residues. Written as DNA, the CDR3 is TGTGCCAGCAGTGAAGTTAAGGCCACTGAAGCTTTCTTT. Encoded protein: CASSEVKATEAFF.

The table lists this clone with a few counts. The CDR3 sequence: CASSLVLGTDTQYF. The CDR3 region has the DNA TGTGCCAGCAGCTTAGTCCTAGGAACAGATACGCAGTATTTT. The rearrangement uses TRBV7-2 and TRBJ2-3; no firm D call. V was clipped by 1 base and J by 3 bases, with 8 bases between them. The CDR3 extends over 14 amino acids. In germline, CDR1 is SGHTA, CDR2 FQGNSA.

The chain has TRBV5-8 and TRBJ2-1, with D possibly matching TRBD2 (6 bases). The CDR3 covers 14 residues. Trimming stripped 3 bases from V and 12 bases from J, with 19 bases between. Germline V CDR1 and CDR2: SGHTS, YDEGEE. CDR3 loop: CASSSTWAHGGQFF. CDR3 coding DNA: TGTGCCAGCAGCTCTACCTGGGCCCACGGGGGGCAGTTCTTC. Combining the CDR3 with reference TRBV5-8 and TRBJ2-1 gives the whole variable domain EAGVTQSPTHLIKTRGQQATLRCSPISGHTSVYWYQQALGLGLQFLLWYDEGEERNRGNFPPRFSGRQFPNYSSELNVNALELEDSALYLCASSSTWAHGGQFFGPGTRLTVL.

This clone was detected only once. This chain uses TRBV28 with TRBJ1-1, with 7 bases that match TRBD1. This CDR3 contains 14 residues. Per the germline V gene, CDR1 is MDHEN and CDR2 is SYDVKM. With 4 bases clipped from V and 3 bases from J, the junction kept 5 bases outside the gene matches. The CDR3 sequence: CASSSNRGYTEAFF. The CDR3 DNA reads TGTGCCAGCAGTTCGAACAGGGGCTACACTGAAGCTTTCTTT.